A selection of T cell receptor beta chains follows, all from one sample in a study of blood T cell repertoires in COVID-19. Measured with immunoSEQ multiplex PCR; TCRdb has only the in-frame clones, and not every one. The table has roughly 170,000 clones, approximately 81% seen once. The sequencing input was peripheral blood. All receptors derive from a woman aged 50 to 60 with COVID-19, enrolled during active disease. Each CDR3 is given with its conserved first and last residue.

CDR3: CASSQSDRAVGKLFF
V: TRBV5-1

CDR3: CASGAGASNTGELFF
V: TRBV9

CDR3: CATSRAGRGVGNTIYF
V: TRBV15

CDR3: CASSYRDSGNEAFF
V: TRBV6-6

CDR3: CASSQGVGGTEAFF
V: TRBV3-1/TRBV3-2

CDR3: CASRIGRQGPGGSDYGYTF
V: TRBV19

CDR3: CSVGRRLTYEQYF
V: TRBV29-1

CDR3: CASSPSPGELFF
V: TRBV6-5

CDR3: CASSQAGLVSSNEQFF
V: TRBV14

CDR3: CASSLPASYEQYF
V: TRBV5-1

CDR3: CASRDHTGGVEQYF
V: TRBV14

CDR3: CASSSGQTKQETQYF
V: TRBV11-2

CDR3: CASRLGLAGGNTGELFF
V: TRBV5-4

CDR3: CASSKSGTGRTLSSGNTIYF
V: TRBV7-9

CDR3: CASSVVGLSLDTQYF
V: TRBV9

CDR3: CASSVTPTSGGPGGELFF
V: TRBV9

CDR3: CASSYPGGSGHNEQFF
V: TRBV6-6

CDR3: CASSQDRGRGQRNTEAFF
V: TRBV4-2

CDR3: CASSQPAGGFGSEQYF
V: TRBV5-4

CDR3: CASRSPRLSGTEAFF
V: TRBV11-3

CDR3: CASKLAGDSYEQYF
V: TRBV5-4

CDR3: CASSLRGGTGYTF
V: TRBV12-3/TRBV12-4

CDR3: CASSHGTSGGIYNEQFF
V: TRBV7-6

CDR3: CASRSGVDSPYNEQFF
V: TRBV7-3

CDR3: CASSLGLAGGETQYF
V: TRBV7-7

CDR3: CAGRTPSYEQYF
V: TRBV2

CDR3: CASNPGQGAKQFF
V: TRBV9

CDR3: CASRQPGLGGNTIYF
V: TRBV3-1/TRBV3-2

CDR3: CASSLGTGGGETQYF
V: TRBV18

CDR3: CASSPRRGQDTEAFF
V: TRBV4-1

CDR3: CASSLSLTNEKLFF
V: TRBV7-6